The 13 T cell receptor beta chains given below trace back to one sample, sequenced in a study of OX40 agonist ivuxolimab in advanced cancers. The repertoire was sequenced with immunoSEQ multiplex PCR; TCRdb's copy has only in-frame clones and lacks some. The sample holds over 75,000 clones, roughly 91% seen once. This specimen was CD4+ or CD8+ T cells sorted from blood, taken in a trial of the OX40 agonist ivuxolimab. The receptors were sampled from an adult with an advanced solid tumor such as melanoma, head and neck, liver or kidney cancer.

The V gene is TRBV30, the J gene TRBJ1-2; 7 bases are shared with TRBD1. J was trimmed by 4 bases and V by 2 bases; bases with no gene match: 7. The length of the CDR3 is 14 residues. Per the germline V gene, CDR1 is GTSNPN and CDR2 is SVGIG (reference sequence). The CDR3 region is CAWSPTGQLYGYTF. CDR3 DNA: TGTGCCTGGAGTCCCACGGGACAGCTCTATGGCTACACCTTC. Complete variable domain (other parts from reference TRBV30 and TRBJ1-2): SQTIHQWPATLVQPVGSPLSLECTVEGTSNPNLYWYRQAAGRGLQLLFYSVGIGQISSEVPQNLSASRPQDRQFILSSKKLLLSDSGFYLCAWSPTGQLYGYTFGSGTRLTVV.

This chain uses TRBV9 with TRBJ2-1; a possible D gene is TRBD2 (6 bases). V lost 0 bases and J 2 bases, leaving 12 bases between the germline ends. Germline CDR1 SGDLS, CDR2 YYNGEE. The CDR3 contains 16 residues. The CDR3 coding sequence is TGTGCCAGCAGCGTAGTGGGCGGGATGACCTACAATGAGCAGTTCTTC. It encodes CASSVVGGMTYNEQFF.

The rearrangement links TRBV19 to TRBJ2-3, with D hard to call. This CDR3 has 14 amino acids. Germline loops: CDR1 LNHDA, CDR2 SQIVND (reference sequence). V was trimmed by 4 bases and J by 2 bases, leaving 10 bases between them. DNA for the CDR3: TGTGCCAGTAGTAGGGTGGCATTCACAGATACGCAGTATTTT. Protein sequence: CASSRVAFTDTQYF.

The chain combines TRBV7-2 with TRBJ1-2, with D maybe TRBD1 (5 bases). Germline V lookup: CDR1 SGHTA, CDR2 FQGNSA. The V and J ends lost 0 bases and 5 bases respectively, with 13 bases between them. CDR3 size: 15 residues. The CDR3 coding sequence is TGTGCCAGCAGCTTAGCGGGACTGGGTACATATGGCTACACCTTC. Its translation: CASSLAGLGTYGYTF.

This chain connects TRBV7-2 to TRBJ2-5; a weak D match, TRBD1 (6 bases). V was clipped by 5 bases and J by 5 bases, with 18 bases between them. Germline CDR1 and CDR2: SGHTA and FQGNSA. This CDR3 contains 15 residues. The chain's CDR3 is CASSPARQVRETQYF. The CDR3 coding sequence is TGTGCCAGCAGCCCGGCCCGACAGGTCAGGGAGACCCAGTACTTC.

The J gene is TRBJ1-2, the V gene TRBV4-2; TRBD1 is a possible D gene (6 bases). Per the germline V gene, CDR1 is LGHNA and CDR2 is YNFKEQ. The CDR3 loop spans 15 amino acids. V shed 3 bases and J shed 4 bases, with 15 bases lying between them. CDR3 residues: CASSQGPGESYGYTF. CDR3 DNA sequence: TGTGCCAGCAGCCAGGGCCCAGGGGAAAGCTATGGCTACACCTTC.

V and J are TRBV9 and TRBJ2-5; a possible D gene is TRBD1 (6 bases). Trimming took off 4 bases at V and 0 bases at J, with 10 bases between the two ends. Germline V gives CDR1 SGDLS, CDR2 YYNGEE. There are 14 residues in the CDR3. CDR3 sequence: CASSSRDNQETQYF. The CDR3 DNA reads TGTGCCAGCAGCTCGAGGGACAACCAAGAGACCCAGTACTTC.

V and J are TRBV28 and TRBJ2-7, with 7 nucleotides matching TRBD2. The CDR3 is 15 amino acids. The germline gives CDR1 MDHEN, CDR2 SYDVKM. Unmatched junction bases numbered 13, after V lost 5 bases and J lost 6 bases. The CDR3 here is CASSPVGRVQGEQYF. The CDR3 DNA follows: TGTGCCAGCAGTCCGGTTGGGAGGGTCCAGGGCGAGCAGTACTTC. The variable domain in full, with the rest retrieved from reference TRBV28 and TRBJ2-7, is DVKVTQSSRYLVKRTGEKVFLECVQDMDHENMFWYRQDPGLGLRLIYFSYDVKMKEKGDIPEGYSVSREKKERFSLILESASTNQTSMYLCASSPVGRVQGEQYFGPGTRLTVT.

The chain recombines TRBV7-2 with TRBJ2-3; D gene unclear. The ends were cut back, 6 bases at V and 2 bases at J, with 12 bases in the middle. This CDR3 spans 14 amino acids. CDR1 and CDR2 (germline): SGHTA, FQGNSA. The CDR3 sequence is CASRGGLVTDTQYF. The CDR3 coding sequence is TGTGCCAGCAGGGGTGGGCTAGTCACAGATACGCAGTATTTT.

The rearrangement links TRBV7-2 to TRBJ1-4; D ambiguous. Germline-derived CDR1 and CDR2 are SGHTA and FQGNSA. Trimming cost V 1 base and J 3 bases, with 6 bases left between them. The CDR3 contains 14 residues. For the CDR3, the DNA is TGTGCCAGCAGCTTAGGTGCGGCTAATGAAAAACTGTTTTTT. Protein product: CASSLGAANEKLFF.

The genes are TRBV4-2 and TRBJ2-4, with 11 bases lining up with TRBD2. V dropped 0 bases and J dropped 9; count of bases not matched to a gene: 13. In germline, CDR1 is LGHNA, CDR2 YNFKEQ. This CDR3 comprises 18 residues. CDR3 sequence: CASSQDWEASGRPGIQYF. As DNA, the CDR3 is TGTGCCAGCAGCCAAGATTGGGAGGCTAGCGGGAGGCCGGGCATTCAGTACTTC.

The chain uses TRBV11-3 and TRBJ2-3; TRBD2 is a possible D gene (5 bases). This CDR3 contains 16 residues. V was cut by 5 bases and J by 1 base, with 16 bases left in between. Germline CDR1 and CDR2: SGHNT and YENEEA. For the CDR3, the DNA is TGTGCCAGCAGCAGAAGGAGGTGGTCCGGCACAGATACGCAGTATTTT. Protein product: CASSRRRWSGTDTQYF.

The DNA of the CDR3 is TGCAGCGTGGACCGGGACAGGCACGACGATGAGCAGTTCTTC. Amino acid sequence: CSVDRDRHDDEQFF. V is TRBV29-1 and J is TRBJ2-1, with 8 nucleotides matching TRBD1. CDR1 SQVTM and CDR2 ANQGSEA come from the germline V gene. V shed 6 bases, J shed 8 bases, and the junction held 12 bases outside the gene matches. The CDR3 has 14 residues.